The clone carrying this T cell receptor (beta chain) was seen a few times. The data stem from a study of blood T cell repertoires in COVID-19. Study-wide background: Italy, Spain and the United States were the sources of the convalescent and acute COVID-19 samples. PBMCs, B-cell-depleted T cells, or T cells were the source of the cDNA or gDNA that made up the material.

The Seattle patients, enrolled during active infection, were followed longitudinally. The V end lost 6 bases, the J end lost 4 bases, and 16 bases lay between the germline ends. Germline V CDR1 and CDR2: SNHLY, FYNNEI. The CDR3 extends over 14 amino acids. Original analysis: Nucleated cell counts were estimated from reference gene primer amplification. Here immunoSEQ multiplex PCR was the method, and the copy in TCRdb shows in-frame clones only, minus some. V and J calls plus clone size are reproduced from that table; the DNA served to infer D and trimming. The profile shows around 190,000 clones, roughly 83% of them singletons.

The chain joins TRBV2 to TRBJ2-7, with a weak D call TRBD2 (5 bases). The sequenced material came from peripheral blood. The clonotype originates from a woman aged 40 to 50 with COVID-19, enrolled during active disease. CDR3 amino acids: CASRPGEYRYEQYF. CDR3 sequence (DNA): TGTGCCAGCAGACCTGGGGAGTATAGATACGAGCAGTACTTC.